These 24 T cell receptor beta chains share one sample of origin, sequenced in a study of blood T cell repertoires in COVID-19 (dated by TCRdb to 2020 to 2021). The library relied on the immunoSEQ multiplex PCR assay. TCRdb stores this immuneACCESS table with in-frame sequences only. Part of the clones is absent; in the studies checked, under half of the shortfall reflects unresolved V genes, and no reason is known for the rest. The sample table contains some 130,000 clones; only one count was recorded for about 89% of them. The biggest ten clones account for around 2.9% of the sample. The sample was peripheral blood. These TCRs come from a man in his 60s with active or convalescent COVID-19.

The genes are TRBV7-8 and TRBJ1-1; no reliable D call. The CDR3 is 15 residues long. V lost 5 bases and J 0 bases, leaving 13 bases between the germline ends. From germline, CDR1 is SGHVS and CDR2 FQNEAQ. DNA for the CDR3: TGTGCCAGCAGCCAGAGGTGGCATATGAACACTGAAGCTTTCTTT. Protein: CASSQRWHMNTEAFF.

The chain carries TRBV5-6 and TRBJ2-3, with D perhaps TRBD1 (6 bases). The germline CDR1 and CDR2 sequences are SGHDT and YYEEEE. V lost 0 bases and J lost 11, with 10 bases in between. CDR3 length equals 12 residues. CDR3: CASSLGQVKQYF. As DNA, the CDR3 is TGTGCCAGCAGCTTGGGACAGGTGAAGCAGTATTTT.

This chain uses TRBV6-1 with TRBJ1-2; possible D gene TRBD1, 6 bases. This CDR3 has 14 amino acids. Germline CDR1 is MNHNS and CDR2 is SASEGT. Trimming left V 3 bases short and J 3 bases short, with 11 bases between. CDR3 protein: CASSEGAPHYGYTF. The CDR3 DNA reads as TGTGCCAGCAGTGAGGGGGCTCCACACTATGGCTACACCTTC.

The CDR3 loop is CASSIDPGTGELFF. CDR3 DNA sequence: TGTGCCAGTAGTATAGATCCGGGCACCGGGGAGCTGTTTTTT. The chain joins TRBV19 to TRBJ2-2; D ambiguous. There are 14 residues in the CDR3. The V end was cut by 0 bases, the J end by 4 bases, with 6 bases between. The germline CDR1 and CDR2 sequences are LNHDA and SQIVND (reference sequence).

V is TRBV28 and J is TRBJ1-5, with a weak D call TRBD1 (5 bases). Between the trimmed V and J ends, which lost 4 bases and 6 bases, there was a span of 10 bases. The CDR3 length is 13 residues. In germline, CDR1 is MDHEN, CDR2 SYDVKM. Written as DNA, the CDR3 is TGTGCCAGCAGTTCCGCAAGGGGTCAGCCCCAGCATTTT. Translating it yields CASSSARGQPQHF.

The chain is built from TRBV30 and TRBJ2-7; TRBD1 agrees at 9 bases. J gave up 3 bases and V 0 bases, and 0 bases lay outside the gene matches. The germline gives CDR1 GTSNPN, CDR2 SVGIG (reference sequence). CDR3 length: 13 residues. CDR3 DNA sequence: TGTGCCTGGAGTGTGACAGGGGGCTACGAGCAGTACTTC. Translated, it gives CAWSVTGGYEQYF.

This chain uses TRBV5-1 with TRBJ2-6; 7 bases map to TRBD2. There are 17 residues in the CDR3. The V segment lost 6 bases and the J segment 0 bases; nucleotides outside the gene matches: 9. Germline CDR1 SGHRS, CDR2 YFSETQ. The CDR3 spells CASTRGLGNSGANVLTF. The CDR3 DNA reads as TGCGCCAGCACCCGTGGACTAGGGAACTCTGGGGCCAACGTCCTGACTTTC.

The CDR3 loop is CAIQREKGNNEQFF. The CDR3 bases are TGTGCCATACAGCGGGAGAAGGGCAACAATGAGCAGTTCTTC. This chain uses TRBV6-5 with TRBJ2-1, with 8 bases lining up with TRBD2. CDR1 and CDR2 from the germline V gene are MNHEY and SVGAGI. Trimming cost V 10 bases and J 5 bases; bases outside gene matches: 10. The CDR3 extends over 14 amino acids.

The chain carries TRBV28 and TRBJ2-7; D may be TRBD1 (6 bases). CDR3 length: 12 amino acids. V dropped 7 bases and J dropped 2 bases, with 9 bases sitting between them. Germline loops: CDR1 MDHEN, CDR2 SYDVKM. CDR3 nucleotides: TGTGCCAGCACCAGGGGCCCCTACGAGCAGTACTTC. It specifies CASTRGPYEQYF.

DNA of the CDR3: TGTGCCAGCAGCCAAGATTTGATTAGTAGCGGCTCGCTTCAGTACTTC. Translated, it gives CASSQDLISSGSLQYF. J is TRBJ2-4 and V is TRBV4-2; tentatively, D is TRBD2 (6 bases). V was clipped by 0 bases and J by 11 bases, with 20 bases between them. Germline CDR1 and CDR2: LGHNA and YNFKEQ. CDR3 length: 16 residues.

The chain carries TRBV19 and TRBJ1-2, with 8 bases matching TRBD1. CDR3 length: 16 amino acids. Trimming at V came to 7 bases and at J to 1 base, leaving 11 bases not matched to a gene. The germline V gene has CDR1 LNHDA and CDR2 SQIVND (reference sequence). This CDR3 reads CASTPSGQGLNYGYTF. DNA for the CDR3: TGTGCCAGTACCCCGTCCGGACAGGGTCTTAACTATGGCTACACCTTC.

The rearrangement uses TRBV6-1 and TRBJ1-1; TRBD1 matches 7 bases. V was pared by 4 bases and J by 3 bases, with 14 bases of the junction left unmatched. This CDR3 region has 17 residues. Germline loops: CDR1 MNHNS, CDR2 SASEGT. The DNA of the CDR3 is TGTGCCAGCAGTGCCTTCATGGCAGGGGGGAGGTACACTGAAGCTTTCTTT. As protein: CASSAFMAGGRYTEAFF.

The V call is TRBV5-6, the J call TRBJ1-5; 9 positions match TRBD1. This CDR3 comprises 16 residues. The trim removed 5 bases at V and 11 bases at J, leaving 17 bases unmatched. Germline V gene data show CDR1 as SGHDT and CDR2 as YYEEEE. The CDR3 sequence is CASRQGAQEPMKTQHF. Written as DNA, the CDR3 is TGTGCCAGCAGACAGGGGGCCCAGGAACCCATGAAGACCCAGCATTTT.

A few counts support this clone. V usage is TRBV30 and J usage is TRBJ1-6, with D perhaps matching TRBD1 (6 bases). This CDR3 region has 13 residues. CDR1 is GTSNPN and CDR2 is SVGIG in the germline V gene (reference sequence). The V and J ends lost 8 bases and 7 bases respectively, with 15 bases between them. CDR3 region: CAGGRDRNSPLHF. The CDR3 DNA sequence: TGTGCCGGGGGCCGCGACAGGAATTCACCCCTCCACTTT.

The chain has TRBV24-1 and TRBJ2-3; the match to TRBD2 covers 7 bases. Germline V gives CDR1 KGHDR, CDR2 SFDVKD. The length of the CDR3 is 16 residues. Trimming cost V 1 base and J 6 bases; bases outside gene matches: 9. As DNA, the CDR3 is TGTGCCACCAGTGATTTAAGCGGGATGGAGCTGGATACGCAGTATTTT. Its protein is CATSDLSGMELDTQYF.

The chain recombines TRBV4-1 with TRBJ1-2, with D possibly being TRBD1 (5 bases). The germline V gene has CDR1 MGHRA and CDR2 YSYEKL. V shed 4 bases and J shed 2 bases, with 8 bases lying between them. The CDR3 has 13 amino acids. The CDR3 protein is CASSPGINYGYTF. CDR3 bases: TGCGCCAGCAGCCCAGGGATCAACTATGGCTACACCTTC.

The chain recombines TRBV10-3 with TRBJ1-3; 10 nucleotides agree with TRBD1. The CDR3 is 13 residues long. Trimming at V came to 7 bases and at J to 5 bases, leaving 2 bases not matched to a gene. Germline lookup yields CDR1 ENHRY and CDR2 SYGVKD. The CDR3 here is CAIMTGGRNTIYF. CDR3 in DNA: TGTGCCATCATGACAGGGGGCAGAAACACCATATATTTT.

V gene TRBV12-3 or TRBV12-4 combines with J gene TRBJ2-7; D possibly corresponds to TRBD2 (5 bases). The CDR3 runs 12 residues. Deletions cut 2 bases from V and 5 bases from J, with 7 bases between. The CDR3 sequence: CASSLRGNEQYF. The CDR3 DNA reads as TGTGCCAGCAGTTTACGGGGTAACGAGCAGTACTTC.

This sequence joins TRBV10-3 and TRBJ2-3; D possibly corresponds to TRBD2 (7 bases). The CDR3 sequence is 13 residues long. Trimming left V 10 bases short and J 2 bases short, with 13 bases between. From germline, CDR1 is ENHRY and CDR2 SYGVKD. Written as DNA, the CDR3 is TGTGCCACCCGAGGGGGGGTCACAGATACGCAGTATTTT. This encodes CATRGGVTDTQYF.

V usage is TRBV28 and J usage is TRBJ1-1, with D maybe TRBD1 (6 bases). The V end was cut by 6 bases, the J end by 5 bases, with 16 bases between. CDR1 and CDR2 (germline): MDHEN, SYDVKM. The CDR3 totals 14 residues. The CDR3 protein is CASSPGGGGTEAFF. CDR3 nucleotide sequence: TGTGCCAGCAGCCCTGGGGGAGGGGGGACTGAAGCTTTCTTT.

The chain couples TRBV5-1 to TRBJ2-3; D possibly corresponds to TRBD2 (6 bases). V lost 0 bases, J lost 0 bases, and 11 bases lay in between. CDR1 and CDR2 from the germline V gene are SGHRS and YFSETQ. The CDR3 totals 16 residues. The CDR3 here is CASSLVGEASTDTQYF. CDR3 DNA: TGCGCCAGCAGCTTGGTAGGGGAGGCTAGCACAGATACGCAGTATTTT.

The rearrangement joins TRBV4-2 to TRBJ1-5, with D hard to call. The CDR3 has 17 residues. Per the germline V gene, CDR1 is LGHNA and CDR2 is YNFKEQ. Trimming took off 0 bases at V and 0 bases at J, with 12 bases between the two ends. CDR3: CASSQDGRRNSNQPQHF. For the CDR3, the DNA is TGTGCCAGCAGCCAAGATGGGAGGAGGAATAGCAATCAGCCCCAGCATTTT.

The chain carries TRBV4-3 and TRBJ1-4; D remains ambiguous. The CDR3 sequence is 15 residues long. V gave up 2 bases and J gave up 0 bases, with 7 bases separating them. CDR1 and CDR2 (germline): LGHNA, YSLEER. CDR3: CASSQSTSTNEKLFF. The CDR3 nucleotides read TGCGCCAGCAGCCAATCAACTTCAACTAATGAAAAACTGTTTTTT.

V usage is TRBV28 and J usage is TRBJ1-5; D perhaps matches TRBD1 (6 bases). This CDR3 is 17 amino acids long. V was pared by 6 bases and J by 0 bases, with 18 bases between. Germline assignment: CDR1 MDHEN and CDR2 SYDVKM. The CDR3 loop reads CASSAGTFDYSNQPQHF. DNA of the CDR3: TGTGCCAGCAGCGCCGGGACATTTGATTATAGCAATCAGCCCCAGCATTTT.